Shown below are 7 T cell receptor beta chains from a single sample sequenced in a study of early T cells in non-severe SARS-CoV-2 infection. MiXCR, run by TCRdb on the 5' RACE reads, gives a single entry per CDR3 protein. The sample contains around 66,000 distinct CDR3 sequences, over 10% of which appear only once. The sequenced sample consisted of whole blood. These receptor sequences come from an adult who was a healthcare worker with PCR-confirmed SARS-CoV-2 infection or an uninfected control (not recorded which).

The chain has TRBV15 and TRBJ1-1; D not resolved. In germline, CDR1 is LNHNV, CDR2 YYDKDF (reference sequence). CDR3 size: 14 residues. V was cut by 2 bases and J by 2 bases, with 9 bases left in between. CDR3 nucleotides: TGTGCCACCAGCAGAACCCCAGGTAACACTGAAGCTTTCTTT. It translates to CATSRTPGNTEAFF.

This clonotype is judged medium-sized. The gene calls are TRBV6-1 and TRBJ1-6, with D possibly TRBD1 on 5 matching bases. Trimming removed 10 bases from V and 8 bases from J, with 21 bases in between. The germline CDR1 and CDR2 sequences are MNHNS and SASEGT. This CDR3 has 15 residues. The CDR3 DNA sequence: TGTGCCACCCATGAGGATGCAGGGTCCTATTCACCCCTCCACTTT. Protein product: CATHEDAGSYSPLHF.

This clonotype was counted a few times. This chain joins TRBV7-9 and TRBJ2-5; D ambiguous. The ends were cut back, 3 bases at V and 5 bases at J, with 19 bases in the middle. CDR3 size: 16 residues. Germline V gene sequence: CDR1 SEHNR, CDR2 FQNEAQ (reference sequence). CDR3 in amino acids: CASSFSISGFSETQYF. CDR3 DNA sequence: TGTGCCAGCAGCTTTTCTATCAGTGGGTTCAGCGAGACCCAGTACTTC.

The V gene is TRBV5-1, the J gene TRBJ2-2; no reliable D call. Trimming pared 0 bases from V and 4 bases from J, leaving 4 bases between. Per germline, CDR1 SGHRS and CDR2 YFSETQ. The CDR3 is made up of 13 amino acids. CDR3 nucleotides: TGCGCCAGCAGCTTGGGCGTCACCGGGGAGCTGTTTTTT. It encodes CASSLGVTGELFF.

A few counts support this clonotype. V gene TRBV20-1 combines with J gene TRBJ1-2, with D tentatively TRBD1 (5 bases). V was cut by 6 bases and J by 4 bases, with 15 bases left in between. Per the germline V gene, CDR1 is DFQATT and CDR2 is SNEGSKA (reference sequence). The CDR3 consists of 13 residues. The CDR3 spells CSAAGQQSYGYTF. CDR3 DNA sequence: TGCAGTGCCGCGGGGCAGCAGAGCTATGGCTACACCTTC.

This clonotype has a handful of counts. The genes are TRBV6-5 and TRBJ1-2; the match to TRBD1 covers 7 bases. Germline V gene sequence: CDR1 MNHEY, CDR2 SVGAGI. V shed 5 bases and J 6 bases; nucleotides not matched to a gene: 3. The CDR3 has 12 amino acids. The CDR3 sequence is CASSGGTDGYTF. The CDR3 nucleotides are TGTGCCAGCAGTGGCGGGACAGATGGCTACACCTTC.

This clonotype showed up many times. V usage is TRBV29-1 and J usage is TRBJ2-1; no clear D. The CDR3 is 11 amino acids. V was shortened by 2 bases and J by 4 bases, with 3 bases between the two germline ends. The germline CDR1 and CDR2 sequences are SQVTM and ANQGSEA. CDR3 nucleotide sequence: TGCAGCGTTGAAACGTACAATGAGCAGTTCTTC. It translates to CSVETYNEQFF.